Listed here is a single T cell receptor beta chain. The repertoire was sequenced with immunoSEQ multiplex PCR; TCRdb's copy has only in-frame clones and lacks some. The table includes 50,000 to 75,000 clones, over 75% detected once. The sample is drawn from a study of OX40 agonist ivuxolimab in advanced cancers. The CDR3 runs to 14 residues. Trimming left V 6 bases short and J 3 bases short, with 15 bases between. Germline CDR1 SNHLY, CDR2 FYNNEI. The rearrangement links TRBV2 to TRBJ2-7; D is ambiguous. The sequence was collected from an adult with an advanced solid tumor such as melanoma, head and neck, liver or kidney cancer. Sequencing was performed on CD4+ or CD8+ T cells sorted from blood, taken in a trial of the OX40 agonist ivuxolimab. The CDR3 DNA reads TGTGCCAGCAGAGACAAAAACTCGAACTACGAGCAGTACTTC. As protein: CASRDKNSNYEQYF. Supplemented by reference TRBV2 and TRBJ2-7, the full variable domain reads EPEVTQTPSHQVTQMGQEVILRCVPISNHLYFYWYRQILGQKVEFLVSFYNNEISEKSEIFDDQFSVERPDGSNFTLKIRSTKLEDSAMYFCASRDKNSNYEQYFGPGTRLTVT.